The 28 T cell receptor beta chains in this list originate from one sample, sequenced in a study of T cell responses to AZD1222 COVID-19 vaccine. Measured with immunoSEQ multiplex PCR; TCRdb has only the in-frame clones, and not every one. The table lists 150,000 or so clones, around 89% of them singletons. Sample: peripheral blood, taken on day 0 of MenACWY control vaccination. These receptors all come from an adult in good health.

The chain employs TRBV7-2 and TRBJ1-2; D gene unclear. Trimming cost V 5 bases and J 8 bases, with 12 bases left between them. This CDR3 region has 12 residues. The germline V gene has CDR1 SGHTA and CDR2 FQGNSA. The CDR3 loop is CASSPSRTGYTF. DNA of the CDR3: TGTGCCAGCAGCCCATCTCGCACGGGCTACACCTTC.

The chain joins TRBV4-3 to TRBJ2-2; weak D call: TRBD1 (6 bases). Germline V gives CDR1 LGHNA, CDR2 YSLEER. Trimming stripped 0 bases from V and 0 bases from J, with 14 bases between. This CDR3 is 18 amino acids long. CDR3 DNA sequence: TGCGCCAGCAGCCAAGATTGGGGATGGACAGCGAACACCGGGGAGCTGTTTTTT. Translated: CASSQDWGWTANTGELFF.

The chain combines TRBV6-5 with TRBJ1-4; D perhaps matches TRBD1 (5 bases). From germline, CDR1 is MNHEY and CDR2 SVGAGI. The CDR3 has 14 amino acids. Trimming took 6 bases from V and 8 from J, leaving 16 bases between them. The CDR3 DNA follows: TGTGCCAGCAGCCTTATCGACAGCGTGGAAAAACTGTTTTTT. Translating it yields CASSLIDSVEKLFF.

This chain connects TRBV30 to TRBJ1-2; D unclear. Deletions cut 8 bases from V and 4 bases from J, with 11 bases between. The CDR3 is 11 residues long. Germline V gene sequence: CDR1 GTSNPN, CDR2 SVGIG (reference sequence). The CDR3 nucleotides are TGTGCCGGAGGGCGCCCCTATGGCTACACCTTC. Amino acids: CAGGRPYGYTF.

This clone was seen only a few times. The chain joins TRBV15 to TRBJ2-1; 13 bases match TRBD2. Germline-derived CDR1 and CDR2 are LNHNV and YYDKDF (reference sequence). The CDR3 spans 15 residues. V was pared by 3 bases and J by 11 bases, with 7 bases of the junction left unmatched. CDR3 in DNA: TGTGCCACCAGCAGGGATCGGACTAGCGGGGGTAAGCAGTTCTTC. This encodes CATSRDRTSGGKQFF.

The rearrangement uses TRBV25-1 and TRBJ2-2; 7 bases are shared with TRBD1. V gave up 6 bases and J gave up 2 bases; unmatched junction bases: 9. Germline V CDR1 and CDR2: MGHDK, SYGVNS. The CDR3 totals 16 residues. The CDR3 nucleotides read TGTGCCAGCAGGGAGACAGGGCGTGGAAACACCGGGGAGCTGTTTTTT. Translation: CASRETGRGNTGELFF.

The chain employs TRBV7-9 and TRBJ2-1, with 10 bases matching TRBD2. Per germline, CDR1 SEHNR and CDR2 FQNEAQ (reference sequence). The CDR3 has 14 residues. The V and J ends lost 2 bases and 15 bases, in that order; junction bases with no gene match: 10. DNA for the CDR3: TGTGCCAGCAGCTTATATGGGCTAGCGGGAGAAAGGTTCTTC. The encoded protein is CASSLYGLAGERFF.

CDR3 in amino acids: CASSQDMVGAEQYF. The CDR3 bases are TGCGCCAGCAGCCAAGATATGGTTGGTGCTGAGCAGTACTTC. The chain has TRBV4-3 and TRBJ2-7; D is undetermined. The V gene lost 0 bases and the J gene lost 7 bases, with 13 bases spanning the gap. The CDR3 contains 14 residues. CDR1 and CDR2 (germline): LGHNA, YSLEER.

In this sample, this clone turned up many times. This rearrangement joins TRBV25-1 to TRBJ2-4; unclear D gene. The germline CDR1 and CDR2 sequences are MGHDK and SYGVNS. This CDR3 comprises 11 residues. The germline V and J ends were trimmed by 6 bases and 5 bases, with 5 bases remaining between them. CDR3 bases: TGTGCCAGCAGGGGCCAAAACATTCAGTACTTC. Its protein is CASRGQNIQYF.

The chain employs TRBV27 and TRBJ1-2; TRBD1 might be the D (5 bases). The CDR3 is made up of 12 amino acids. V was trimmed by 8 bases and J by 6 bases, leaving 13 bases between them. Germline V gene lookup returns CDR1 MNHEY and CDR2 SMNVEV (reference sequence). Here the CDR3 reads CASRAQGDGYTF. CDR3 in DNA: TGTGCCAGCCGAGCTCAGGGAGATGGCTACACCTTC.

This clone was seen more than once but under ten times. One end of the junction is discordant with germline, which a read error may explain. The chain carries TRBV12-3 or TRBV12-4 and TRBJ2-5; tentatively, D is TRBD1 or TRBD2 (5 bases each). The CDR3 is 12 residues long. Written as DNA, the CDR3 is TGTGCCAGCAGCTCCGGGACCGCCGGTTGGGACTTC. It specifies CASSSGTAGWDF.

In this sample, this clone turned up a few times. The chain uses TRBV6-1 and TRBJ2-1; D uncertain. The V gene lost 1 base and the J gene lost 1 base, with 8 bases spanning the gap. This CDR3 has 15 amino acids. The V gene's germline CDR1 is MNHNS and CDR2 SASEGT. Here the CDR3 DNA reads TGTGCCAGCAGTGAAGAGGGATCGTCCTACAATGAGCAGTTCTTC. As protein: CASSEEGSSYNEQFF.

This chain joins TRBV4-3 and TRBJ1-4; D is perhaps TRBD1 (5 bases). The CDR3 runs 15 residues. Trimming took 4 bases from V and 5 from J, leaving 14 bases between them. Per the germline V gene, CDR1 is LGHNA and CDR2 is YSLEER. This CDR3 is CASSLSSGLNEKLFF. CDR3 nucleotide sequence: TGCGCCAGCAGCCTCAGCTCAGGGTTAAATGAAAAACTGTTTTTT.

V is TRBV4-3 and J is TRBJ2-3; 8 bases line up with TRBD2. The CDR3 sequence is 16 residues long. Germline lookup yields CDR1 LGHNA and CDR2 YSLEER. The J segment lost 5 bases and the V segment lost 1 base, leaving 8 bases of the junction unmatched. The CDR3 DNA reads TGCGCCAGCAGCCAAGCCTCCGGGAGGGCCAAAGATACGCAGTATTTT. This codes for CASSQASGRAKDTQYF.

The rearrangement links TRBV28 to TRBJ2-1, with D possibly being TRBD2 (5 bases). CDR1 and CDR2 (germline): MDHEN, SYDVKM. With 3 bases removed from V and 7 bases from J, the gap between germline ends came to 13 bases. The CDR3 covers 14 residues. The CDR3 DNA reads TGTGCCAGCAGTTTCACGGGGAGAGGGAATGAGCAGTTCTTC. Protein sequence: CASSFTGRGNEQFF.

This rearrangement joins TRBV19 to TRBJ1-6; 8 nucleotides match TRBD1. V lost 8 bases, J lost 2 bases, and 17 bases stayed unmatched. The CDR3 runs 19 residues. CDR1 is LNHDA and CDR2 is SQIVND in the germline V gene (reference sequence). CDR3 protein: CASFYSGQGERPYNSPLHF. CDR3 in DNA: TGTGCCAGTTTCTACTCTGGACAGGGTGAGAGGCCCTATAATTCACCCCTCCACTTT.

The sample holds one count of this clone. This chain uses TRBV7-3 with TRBJ2-5; 9 nucleotides agree with TRBD1. This CDR3 is 13 amino acids long. V lost 8 bases to trimming and J lost 4 bases; unmatched junction nucleotides: 5. Germline CDR1 SGHTA, CDR2 FQGTGA. For the CDR3, the DNA is TGTGCCAGCGGGACAGGGTCCGGAGAGACCCAGTACTTC. This sequence encodes CASGTGSGETQYF. The full variable domain, in which reference TRBV7-3 and TRBJ2-5 provide the parts outside the CDR3, is GAGVSQTPSNKVTEKGKYVELRCDPISGHTALYWYRQSLGQGPEFLIYFQGTGAADDSGLPNDRFFAVRPEGSVSTLKIQRTERGDSAVYLCASGTGSGETQYFGPGTRLLVL.

The gene calls are TRBV2 and TRBJ2-1; D is perhaps TRBD2 (5 bases). Trimming shortened V by 7 bases and J by 9 bases, and 22 bases separated the two germline ends. CDR3 length: 15 residues. Looked up from germline, CDR1 is SNHLY and CDR2 is FYNNEI. The CDR3 nucleotides read TGTGCCAGCACGTTGGATAGCGCAATTCCCACTGAGCAGTTCTTC. Translating gives CASTLDSAIPTEQFF.

The gene calls are TRBV7-9 and TRBJ1-1; D unresolved. Between the trimmed V and J ends, which lost 3 bases and 0 bases, there was a span of 5 bases. This CDR3 spans 13 amino acids. Germline V gene lookup returns CDR1 SEHNR and CDR2 FQNEAQ (reference sequence). The CDR3 nucleotides read TGTGCCAGCAGCTTCGGAATGAACACTGAAGCTTTCTTT. Translated: CASSFGMNTEAFF.

This rearrangement joins TRBV24-1 to TRBJ2-5; either TRBD1 or TRBD2 may supply D (5 bases each). The CDR3 spans 16 residues. The V end lost 0 bases, the J end lost 1 base, and 11 bases lay between the germline ends. Looked up from germline, CDR1 is KGHDR and CDR2 is SFDVKD. CDR3 nucleotide sequence: TGTGCCACCAGTGATTTGGAGGGAAGGGGCCAAGAGACCCAGTACTTC. This gives the protein CATSDLEGRGQETQYF.

In this sample, this clone turned up once. The rearrangement links TRBV11-1 to TRBJ1-5; D is possibly TRBD1 (5 bases). Germline V gene data show CDR1 as SGHAT and CDR2 as FQDESV (reference sequence). Trimming stripped 5 bases from V and 4 bases from J, with 9 bases between. This CDR3 is 13 amino acids long. CDR3 sequence: CASSPGGNQPQHF. The DNA of the CDR3 is TGTGCCAGCAGCCCGGGGGGGAATCAGCCCCAGCATTTT.

The CDR3 spells CASRSLLAGHSYEQYF. The CDR3 region has the DNA TGTGCCAGCAGATCTCTCCTGGCGGGTCACTCCTACGAGCAGTACTTC. The rearrangement joins TRBV28 to TRBJ2-7; TRBD2 might be the D (5 bases). V was shortened by 6 bases and J by 0 bases, with 18 bases between the two germline ends. This CDR3 is built from 16 residues. From germline, CDR1 is MDHEN and CDR2 SYDVKM.

This chain links TRBV11-2 with TRBJ2-7; 11 bases match TRBD2. V shed 0 bases and J 6 bases; nucleotides not matched to a gene: 10. The germline V gene has CDR1 SGHAT and CDR2 FQNNGV. The length of the CDR3 is 17 residues. The CDR3: CASSLDPELAGAVEQYF. Written as DNA, the CDR3 is TGTGCCAGCAGCTTAGATCCAGAACTAGCGGGAGCGGTCGAGCAGTACTTC.

This clone was counted a few times. The V call is TRBV20-1, the J call TRBJ2-1, with D possibly TRBD2 on 6 matching bases. V lost 4 bases and J 9 bases, leaving 10 bases between the germline ends. This CDR3 is built from 11 residues. Germline-derived CDR1 and CDR2 are DFQATT and SNEGSKA (reference sequence). The chain's CDR3 is CSANGLPEQFF. The CDR3 DNA reads TGCAGTGCTAACGGACTACCTGAGCAGTTCTTC.

This clone was seen a handful of times. The rearrangement uses TRBV30 and TRBJ2-7, with D perhaps TRBD1 or TRBD2 (5 bases each). The V gene lost 3 bases and the J gene lost 5 bases, with 8 bases spanning the gap. Per germline, CDR1 GTSNPN and CDR2 SVGIG (reference sequence). This CDR3 has 11 amino acids. The CDR3 nucleotides read TGTGCCTGGAGCAGGGAGCACGAGCAGTACTTC. Protein product: CAWSREHEQYF.

The chain employs TRBV5-1 and TRBJ1-6; possibly TRBD1 for D (6 bases). Deletions cut 0 bases from V and 10 bases from J, with 17 bases between. Germline CDR1 SGHRS, CDR2 YFSETQ. This CDR3 contains 16 residues. The chain's CDR3 is CASSLGLDQGGSPLHF. CDR3 nucleotide sequence: TGCGCCAGCAGCTTGGGCCTGGACCAAGGGGGGTCACCCCTCCACTTT.

The CDR3, as DNA: TGTGCCAGCAGCGGAATTGGCAATCAGCCCCAGCATTTT. It specifies CASSGIGNQPQHF. This chain links TRBV7-9 with TRBJ1-5; D gene unclear. Deletions cut 5 bases from V and 2 bases from J, with 7 bases between. This CDR3 is built from 13 residues. Germline loops: CDR1 SEHNR, CDR2 FQNEAQ (reference sequence).

This chain joins TRBV28 and TRBJ1-1; the D is unclear. CDR3 length: 13 residues. V lost 5 bases and J lost 5, with 12 bases in between. Germline CDR1 and CDR2: MDHEN and SYDVKM. Here the CDR3 reads CASSRLAKTEAFF. The CDR3 bases are TGTGCCAGCAGTCGACTGGCGAAAACTGAAGCTTTCTTT.